The clone carrying this T cell receptor beta chain was observed a handful of times. What it recognizes is unknown. Based on CD45RO/CCR7/CD25/CD127/CD95/CD27, CD4+ regulatory, stem cell-like memory, naive and central memory cells were sorted. Germline V CDR1 and CDR2: SEHNR, FQNEAQ (reference sequence). V gave up 5 bases and J gave up 3 bases, with 11 bases separating them. The CDR3 covers 14 residues. This record belongs to a study of beta chain features in type 1 diabetes. About the study: Regarding age, gender and cell yields, patients proved similar to healthy donors. Study-wide points: cDNA-based sequencing might over-represent cells highly expressing TCR. Patients' naive, central memory and regulatory TCRB repertoires appeared more alike than those of healthy donors. Among patients with Type 1 diabetes, TCRB CDR3s were moderately but significantly shorter in every one of the four CD4+ subsets.

Every bit of the isolated RNA underwent reverse transcription, so sequencing read expressed TCRB transcripts. The repertoire was sequenced with immunoSEQ multiplex PCR; TCRdb's copy has only in-frame clones and lacks some. The sample holds some 200,000 clones, more than 15% seen once. The sequencing input was naive CD4+ T cells from blood. The chain couples TRBV7-9 to TRBJ1-3; a possible D gene is TRBD1 (5 bases). The sequence came from a man younger than 40 with type 1 diabetes. The CDR3: CASSTRGVGNTIYF. DNA of the CDR3: TGTGCCAGCAGCACCCGAGGGGTTGGAAACACCATATATTTT.